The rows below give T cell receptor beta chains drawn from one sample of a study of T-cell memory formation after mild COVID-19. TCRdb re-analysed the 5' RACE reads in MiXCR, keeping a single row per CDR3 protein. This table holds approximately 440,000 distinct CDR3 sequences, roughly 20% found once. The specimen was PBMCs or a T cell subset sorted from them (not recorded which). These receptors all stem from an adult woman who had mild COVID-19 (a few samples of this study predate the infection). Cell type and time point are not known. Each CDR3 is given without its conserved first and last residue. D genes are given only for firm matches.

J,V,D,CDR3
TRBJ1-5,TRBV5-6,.,ASSPHRGYQPQH
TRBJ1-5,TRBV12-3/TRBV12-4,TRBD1,ASSIGTGAQPQH
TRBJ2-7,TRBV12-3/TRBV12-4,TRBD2,ASSFSPGLAGGEVTYEQY
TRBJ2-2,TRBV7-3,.,ASSLLLGPQGTGELF
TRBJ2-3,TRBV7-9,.,ASSVRRGYADTQY
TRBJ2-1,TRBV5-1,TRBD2,ASSLGLADDNEQF
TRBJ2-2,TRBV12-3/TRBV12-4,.,ASSLFRNTGELF
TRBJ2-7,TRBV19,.,ASSINPTEYYEQY
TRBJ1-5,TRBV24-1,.,ATSDPGSIQPQH
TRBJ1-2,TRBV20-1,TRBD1,SATGQNYGYT
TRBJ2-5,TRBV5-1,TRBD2,ASGRLAGGQETQY
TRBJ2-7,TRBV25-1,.,ASRRADSCYEQY
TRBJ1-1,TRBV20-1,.,SASPWEGPPTEAF
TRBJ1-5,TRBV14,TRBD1,ASSQRWEGRGQPYSNQPQH
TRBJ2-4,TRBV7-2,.,ASSLDAGVRERNIQY
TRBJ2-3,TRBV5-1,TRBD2,ASSSLGGDTDTQY
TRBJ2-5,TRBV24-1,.,ATSAMGSQETQY
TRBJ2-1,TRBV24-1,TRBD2,ATSSQRGVYNEQF
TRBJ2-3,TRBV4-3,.,ASSQGPTDTQY
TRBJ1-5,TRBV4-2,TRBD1,ASSQGTGVGQPQH
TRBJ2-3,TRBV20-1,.,SARDLKGTDTQY
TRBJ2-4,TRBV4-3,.,ASSQDEGAKNIQY
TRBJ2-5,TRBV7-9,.,ASSFRGKAETQY
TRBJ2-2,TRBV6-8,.,ASSYPLYMDKPTGELF
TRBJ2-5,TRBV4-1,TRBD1,ASSQEDRGMLSTQY
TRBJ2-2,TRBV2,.,ASSWATGELF
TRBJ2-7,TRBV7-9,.,ASSLAYGGEHEQY
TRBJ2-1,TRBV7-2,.,ASSRSGFSYNEQF
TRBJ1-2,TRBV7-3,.,ASSGGQPVGRFGYT
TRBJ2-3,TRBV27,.,ASSFRYTDTQY
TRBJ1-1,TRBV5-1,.,ASSGGRTGMTEAF
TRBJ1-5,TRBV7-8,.,ASSLVTGHQPQH
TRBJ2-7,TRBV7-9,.,ASSLAGRQY
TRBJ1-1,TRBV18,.,ASSPPGQPVPTEAF
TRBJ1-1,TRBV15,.,ATSRDRRGLAGTKNTEAF
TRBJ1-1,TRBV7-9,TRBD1,ASSVGTGDNTEAF
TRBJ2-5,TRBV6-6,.,ASSYPGPVQETQY
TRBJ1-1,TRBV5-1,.,ASSLSSDLNTEAF
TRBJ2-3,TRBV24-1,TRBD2,ATSDPGTSSFPDTQY
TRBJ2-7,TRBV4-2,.,ASSQGAEAYEQY
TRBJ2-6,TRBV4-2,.,ASSQAGTAGANVLT
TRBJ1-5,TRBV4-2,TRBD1,ASSLGQGTNQPQH
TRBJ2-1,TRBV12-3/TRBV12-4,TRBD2,ASRHSGTSGWYSVNEQF
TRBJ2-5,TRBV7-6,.,ASSPDLTETQY
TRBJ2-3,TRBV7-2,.,ASRPGGGTDTQY
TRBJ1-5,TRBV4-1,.,ASSQVAGTEQPQH
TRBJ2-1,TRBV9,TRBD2,ASSSYGGSSYNEQF
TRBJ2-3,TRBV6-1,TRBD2,ASRAGVGTDTQY
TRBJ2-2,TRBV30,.,AWSVRGGSGELF
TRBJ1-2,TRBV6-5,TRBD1,ASRISRHGQGKKDGYT
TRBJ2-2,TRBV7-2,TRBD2,ASSLATGGSAGELF
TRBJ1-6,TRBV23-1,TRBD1,ASSQSGTGNSPLH
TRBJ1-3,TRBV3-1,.,ASSQDRNSGNTIY
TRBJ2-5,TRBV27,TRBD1,ASIPDRVAETQY
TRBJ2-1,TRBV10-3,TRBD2,AISGGTSGAETSEQF